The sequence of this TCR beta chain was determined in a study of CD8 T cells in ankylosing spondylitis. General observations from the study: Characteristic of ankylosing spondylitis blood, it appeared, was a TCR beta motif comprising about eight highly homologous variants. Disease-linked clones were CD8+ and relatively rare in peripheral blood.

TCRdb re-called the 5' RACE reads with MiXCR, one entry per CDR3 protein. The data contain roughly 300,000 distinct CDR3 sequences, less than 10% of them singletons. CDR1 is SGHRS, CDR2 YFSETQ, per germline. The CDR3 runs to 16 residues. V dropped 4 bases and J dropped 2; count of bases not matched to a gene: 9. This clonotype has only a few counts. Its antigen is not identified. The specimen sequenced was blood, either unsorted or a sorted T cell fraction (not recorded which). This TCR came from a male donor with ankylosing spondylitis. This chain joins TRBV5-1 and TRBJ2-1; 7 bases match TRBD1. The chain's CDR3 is CASSRDSQVTYNEQFF. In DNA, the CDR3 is TGCGCCAGCAGCCGGGACAGTCAGGTGACCTACAATGAGCAGTTCTTC.